This TCR beta chain comes out of a study of blood T cell repertoires in COVID-19. Across the study: The analysed material was cDNA or gDNA that came from T cells, B-cell-depleted T cells, or PBMCs.

Here immunoSEQ multiplex PCR was the method, and the copy in TCRdb shows in-frame clones only, minus some. The sample holds fewer than 300,000 clones; approximately 84% are singletons and the top ten take about 1.5%. Seattle enrolled patients during active infection and tracked them longitudinally. Details on this clone: The junction and the germline gene differ at one end; a read error may be behind it.

The sequence was obtained from a human donor with COVID-19, enrolled during active disease. The donor label of this sample is uncertain. Sequenced: peripheral blood.

Here the CDR3 reads CASSLDTDTRGGLHF. Here the CDR3 DNA reads TGTGCCAGCAGCTTAGACACGGACACGCGGGGAGGGCTTCACTTC. The chain couples TRBV13 to TRBJ2-7, with 7 bases that match TRBD2. CDR1 is PRHDT, CDR2 FYEKMQ, per germline (reference sequence). The CDR3 runs to 15 residues. Full variable domain (outside the CDR3, taken from reference TRBV13 and TRBJ2-7): AAGVIQSPRHLIKEKRETATLKCYPIPRHDTVYWYQQGPGQDPQFLISFYEKMQSDKGSIPDRFSAQQFSDYHSELNMSSLELGDSALYFCASSLDTDTRGGLHFGPGTRLTVT.